This is a list of T cell receptor beta chains from one sample in a study of CD8 T cell repertoires and HIV-1 epitope variants. This table comes from immunoSEQ multiplex PCR, and its TCRdb copy is limited to in-frame clones, with some not included. The sample has 90,000 or so clones, around 75% seen once. Sequencing input: uncultured baseline CD8+ T cells from peripheral blood mononuclear cells (PBMCs). These receptors were obtained from a male donor with HIV. Both conserved end residues are part of each CDR3. Each record gives: CDR3 DNA, CDR3 protein, D gene, J gene, V gene, clone size. D genes are given only for firm matches. Clone size appears in some rows only: once, few, many, or a class for an expanded clone.

DNA: TGTGCCAGCAGCTTAATCCCGCCCTCCTCTGGAAACACCATATATTTT
CDR3: CASSLIPPSSGNTIYF
D: .
J: TRBJ1-3
V: TRBV7-2
size: .

DNA: TGTGCCAGCAGCTTGGTTTCCTCCTACAATGAGCAGTTCTTC
CDR3: CASSLVSSYNEQFF
D: .
J: TRBJ2-1
V: TRBV5-4
size: .

DNA: TGTGCCAGCAGGAGCAGGAACACCGGGGAGCTGTTTTTT
CDR3: CASRSRNTGELFF
D: .
J: TRBJ2-2
V: TRBV7-3
size: .

DNA: TGTGCCAGCAGTTCAGTAGCCCCCCCGGGCAATGAGCAGTTCTTC
CDR3: CASSSVAPPGNEQFF
D: .
J: TRBJ2-1
V: TRBV6-1
size: few

DNA: TGTGCCAGCAGCGTAGGGGGACAGGCCTACGAGCAGTACTTC
CDR3: CASSVGGQAYEQYF
D: TRBD1
J: TRBJ2-7
V: TRBV9
size: .

DNA: TGTGCCACCACAGAGGCGGGAACTAATGAAAAACTGTTTTTT
CDR3: CATTEAGTNEKLFF
D: .
J: TRBJ1-4
V: TRBV28
size: .

DNA: TGTGCCAGCGGGACTAGACCTGATACGCAGTATTTT
CDR3: CASGTRPDTQYF
D: TRBD2
J: TRBJ2-3
V: TRBV18
size: .

DNA: TGTGCCAGCAGTAACTATGGCTACACCTTC
CDR3: CASSNYGYTF
D: .
J: TRBJ1-2
V: TRBV2
size: .

DNA: TGTGCCAGCCGCCTTGTAAGGGGCTCCGAGCAGTACTTC
CDR3: CASRLVRGSEQYF
D: .
J: TRBJ2-7
V: TRBV21-1
size: .

DNA: TGTGCCAGCAGTTTAGGGGGGCTAGCGGGAGCGTACGAGCAGTACTTC
CDR3: CASSLGGLAGAYEQYF
D: TRBD2
J: TRBJ2-7
V: TRBV27
size: few

DNA: TGTGCCAGCAGTTACGGAGGAGAGGAACTGTTTTTT
CDR3: CASSYGGEELFF
D: .
J: TRBJ1-4
V: TRBV6-6
size: few

DNA: TGTGCCAGCAGCAAGGGACTCCTATACGAGCAGTACTTC
CDR3: CASSKGLLYEQYF
D: .
J: TRBJ2-7
V: TRBV13
size: .

DNA: TGTGCCAGCAGTTCCCGACGGAAGAACACTGAAGCTTTCTTT
CDR3: CASSSRRKNTEAFF
D: .
J: TRBJ1-1
V: TRBV6-5
size: .

DNA: TGTGCCAGCAGTTACTCTTCGGTGAACACTGAAGCTTTCTTT
CDR3: CASSYSSVNTEAFF
D: .
J: TRBJ1-1
V: TRBV6-6
size: few

DNA: TGTGCCAGCAGCCAATCGTTCATCGACGGAGAGACCCAGTACTTC
CDR3: CASSQSFIDGETQYF
D: .
J: TRBJ2-5
V: TRBV16
size: .

DNA: TGTGCCAGCAGCTATAGGACTAGCGGGGGGACTACTTACAATGAGCAGTTCTTC
CDR3: CASSYRTSGGTTYNEQFF
D: TRBD2
J: TRBJ2-1
V: TRBV7-2
size: once

DNA: TGTGCCACCAGCAGAGATAACCGGGGTGGAAACACCATATATTTT
CDR3: CATSRDNRGGNTIYF
D: .
J: TRBJ1-3
V: TRBV15
size: .

DNA: TGTGCCAGCAGCTCCAATTGGGGGTTGACAGGGATCGACGAGCAGTACTTC
CDR3: CASSSNWGLTGIDEQYF
D: TRBD1
J: TRBJ2-7
V: TRBV5-4
size: few

DNA: TGTGCCAGCAGTGGCGAATCCTACTGGGGAGGGAACACTGAAGCTTTCTTT
CDR3: CASSGESYWGGNTEAFF
D: .
J: TRBJ1-1
V: TRBV2
size: .

DNA: TGTGCCAGCAGTGTCCCCCCCAGGGACAGGGGGCTTGTCTATGGCTACACCTTC
CDR3: CASSVPPRDRGLVYGYTF
D: TRBD1
J: TRBJ1-2
V: TRBV6-4
size: few

DNA: TGTGCCAGCAGCCCCTATGTTGGTTATGGCTACACCTTC
CDR3: CASSPYVGYGYTF
D: .
J: TRBJ1-2
V: TRBV7-3
size: .

DNA: TGTGCCAGCAGTCCGACCGGACGGGCTACATATGGCTACACCTTC
CDR3: CASSPTGRATYGYTF
D: .
J: TRBJ1-2
V: TRBV28
size: .

DNA: TGTGCCAGCAGCTTACTTAACAGAGATCAGCCCCAGCATTTT
CDR3: CASSLLNRDQPQHF
D: .
J: TRBJ1-5
V: TRBV7-9
size: .

DNA: TGTGCCAGCACTCTAGACCAGGGTGCAGCTTCCATTTTGAACACTGAAGCTTTCTTT
CDR3: CASTLDQGAASILNTEAFF
D: .
J: TRBJ1-1
V: TRBV13
size: .

DNA: TGTGCCACCAGCATAAGGGTGGACCAGCCCCAGCATTTT
CDR3: CATSIRVDQPQHF
D: .
J: TRBJ1-5
V: TRBV15
size: .

DNA: TGTGCCAGCAGTGACTACAGGGGAAACCAAGAGACCCAGTACTTC
CDR3: CASSDYRGNQETQYF
D: TRBD1
J: TRBJ2-5
V: TRBV2
size: .

DNA: TGCAGCGTTGACTCCACCGGGACAGGGAACACTGAAGCTTTCTTT
CDR3: CSVDSTGTGNTEAFF
D: TRBD1
J: TRBJ1-1
V: TRBV29-1
size: .

DNA: TGCGCCAGCAGCCCGGGACAGGGTCGGTATCAGCCCCAGCATTTT
CDR3: CASSPGQGRYQPQHF
D: TRBD1
J: TRBJ1-5
V: TRBV5-1
size: .

DNA: TGTGCCAGCCGGGACAGACACTATGGCTACACCTTC
CDR3: CASRDRHYGYTF
D: TRBD1
J: TRBJ1-2
V: TRBV6-5
size: once

DNA: TGTGCTAGTGGTTTGGGACAGGCGGAAGATACGCAGTATTTT
CDR3: CASGLGQAEDTQYF
D: .
J: TRBJ2-3
V: TRBV12-5
size: once

DNA: TGCGCCAGCACCAACGACACCAGCACAGATACGCAGTATTTT
CDR3: CASTNDTSTDTQYF
D: .
J: TRBJ2-3
V: TRBV5-1
size: .

DNA: TGTGCCAGCAGTTTATCCTCCGGGGGGACCTTGAACACTGAAGCTTTCTTT
CDR3: CASSLSSGGTLNTEAFF
D: .
J: TRBJ1-1
V: TRBV27
size: .

DNA: TGCGCCAGCAGCTTGGGAGACAGGGAAGGCTACACCTTC
CDR3: CASSLGDREGYTF
D: TRBD1
J: TRBJ1-2
V: TRBV5-1
size: .

DNA: TGTGCCAGCAGCCAGGGGTACAGCAATCAGCCCCAGCATTTT
CDR3: CASSQGYSNQPQHF
D: .
J: TRBJ1-5
V: TRBV7-2
size: .

DNA: TGTGCCAGCAGCGGACAGGTGCGTGGAGAGACCCAGTACTTC
CDR3: CASSGQVRGETQYF
D: TRBD1
J: TRBJ2-5
V: TRBV7-9
size: .

DNA: TGTGCCAGCAGCTTACTTTGGCCACAGGCCGTCAATAGCACTGAAGCTTTCTTT
CDR3: CASSLLWPQAVNSTEAFF
D: .
J: TRBJ1-1
V: TRBV7-2
size: .